This T cell receptor beta chain was profiled in a study of blood T cells in healthy people across ages. Study-level results: TCR beta diversity, measured per million T cells, fell in a roughly linear way with age. Strongly correlated with naive T cell percentage was TCR beta diversity. Relative to aged donors, long-lived donors carried more naive CD4+ cells and displayed higher diversity.

This clonotype was counted only a few times. What it binds is unknown. The authors ran a second PCR of roughly 6 to 12 cycles using a sample-barcoded 5' primer and a J-beta primer mix. MiXCR, run by TCRdb on the 5' RACE reads, gives a single entry per CDR3 protein. The sample records 550,000 to 800,000 distinct CDR3 sequences, around 32% being singletons. Germline loops: CDR1 DFQATT, CDR2 SNEGSKA (reference sequence). This CDR3 region has 14 residues. V was clipped by 0 bases and J by 7 bases, with 15 bases between them. This receptor was obtained from a woman at least 80 years old in good health. The chain combines TRBV20-1 with TRBJ2-5; D tentatively reads TRBD1 or TRBD2 (7 bases each). The specimen was blood. Here the CDR3 reads CSAREGSRGGTQYF. CDR3 nucleotides: TGCAGTGCTAGAGAGGGCAGCAGGGGGGGGACCCAGTACTTC.